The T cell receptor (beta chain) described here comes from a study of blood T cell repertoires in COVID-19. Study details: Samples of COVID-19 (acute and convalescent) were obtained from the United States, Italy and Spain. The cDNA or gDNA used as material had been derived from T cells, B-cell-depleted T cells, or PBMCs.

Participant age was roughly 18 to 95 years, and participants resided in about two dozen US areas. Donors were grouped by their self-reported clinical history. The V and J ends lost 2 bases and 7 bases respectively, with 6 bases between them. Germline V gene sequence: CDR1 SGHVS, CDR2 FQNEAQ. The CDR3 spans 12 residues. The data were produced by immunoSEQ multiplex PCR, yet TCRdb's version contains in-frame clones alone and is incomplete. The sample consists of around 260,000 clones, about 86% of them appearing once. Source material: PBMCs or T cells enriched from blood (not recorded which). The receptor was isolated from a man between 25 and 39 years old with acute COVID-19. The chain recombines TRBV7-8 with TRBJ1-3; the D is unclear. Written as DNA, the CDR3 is TGTGCCAGCAGCTTACCTACTAACACCATATATTTT. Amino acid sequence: CASSLPTNTIYF.